This TCR beta chain was retrieved from a study of T-cell memory formation after mild COVID-19. Study-wide context: TCR clusters largely stayed donor specific.

General study results and limits: Prior to infection, memory already included some responding clones, suggesting cross-reactive memory joined. Clones contracting across day 15 to 85 had a balanced CD4/CD8 profile; later expanding clones leaned CD4+.

The CDR3 is made up of 14 amino acids. With 0 bases removed from V and 7 bases from J, the gap between germline ends came to 14 bases. The germline V gene encodes CDR1 SGHRS and CDR2 YFSETQ. This clonotype has at least ten counts. Its target is unknown. Each CDR3 protein gets one entry after TCRdb re-called the 5' RACE reads with MiXCR. This repertoire shows hundreds of thousands of distinct CDR3 sequences, roughly 15% found once; its top ten account for approximately 25%. Sequencing was performed on PBMCs or a T cell subset sorted from them (not recorded which). J is TRBJ2-7 and V is TRBV5-1, with D uncertain. The TCR originated in a man younger than 30 who had mild COVID-19 (a few samples of this study predate the infection). Cell type and time point are not known. The CDR3 region is CASSLAGPRQEQYF. CDR3 DNA: TGCGCCAGCAGCTTGGCCGGCCCTAGACAAGAGCAGTACTTC.